This T cell receptor beta chain comes out of a study of T-cell memory formation after mild COVID-19. Findings of the study overall: Clones contracting over day 15 to 85 were CD4/CD8 balanced, with later expanders leaning CD4+.

The germline V gene encodes CDR1 SGHVS and CDR2 FNYEAQ. V was clipped by 5 bases and J by 5 bases, with 10 bases between them. CDR3 length: 12 amino acids. This clonotype was counted between two and nine times. What it binds is not known. TCRdb re-called the 5' RACE reads through MiXCR, storing one row per CDR3 protein. In the table there are 350,000 to 450,000 distinct CDR3 sequences, 25% to 30% of which are singletons. This receptor was identified in an adult woman who had mild COVID-19 (a few samples of this study predate the infection). Cell type and time point are not known. Specimen: PBMCs or a T cell subset sorted from them (not recorded which). The V and J genes are TRBV7-6 and TRBJ2-7; no clear D. CDR3 nucleotide sequence: TGTGCCAGCAGCCCCCATTGGGACGAGCAGTACTTC. This codes for CASSPHWDEQYF.